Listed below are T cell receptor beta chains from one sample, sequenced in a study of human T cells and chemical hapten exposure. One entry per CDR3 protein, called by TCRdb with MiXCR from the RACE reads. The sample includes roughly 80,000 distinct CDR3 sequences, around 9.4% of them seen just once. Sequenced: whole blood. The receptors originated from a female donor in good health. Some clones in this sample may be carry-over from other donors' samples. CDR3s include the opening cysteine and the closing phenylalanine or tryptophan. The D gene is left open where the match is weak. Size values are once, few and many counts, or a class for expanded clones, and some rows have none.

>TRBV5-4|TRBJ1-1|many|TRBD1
TGTGCCAGCACCCAGGGGGCGACGCGCACTGAAGCTTTCTTT
CASTQGATRTEAFF
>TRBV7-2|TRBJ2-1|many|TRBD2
TGTGCCAGCAGCTTAGCAAGCCTAGCGGGGGGTAAAAAGCAGTTCTTC
CASSLASLAGGKKQFF
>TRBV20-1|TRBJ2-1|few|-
TGCAGTGCTAGGATGAGCGCCTCCTACAATGAGCAGTTCTTC
CSARMSASYNEQFF
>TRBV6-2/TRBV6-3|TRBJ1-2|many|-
TGTGCCAGCAGCTCCGGCCGTGAGGTGGATAACTATGGCTACACCTTC
CASSSGREVDNYGYTF
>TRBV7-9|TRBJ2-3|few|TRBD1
TGTGCCAGCAGCCCCGGAGCAGGGGGTGCCCTGACAGATACGCAGTATTTT
CASSPGAGGALTDTQYF
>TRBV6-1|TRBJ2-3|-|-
TGTGCCAGCAGTGCGTCTCCTTTTAGCAATCAGCCCCAGTATTTT
CASSASPFSNQPQYF
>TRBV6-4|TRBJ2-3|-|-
TGTGCCAGCAGTGACTCGGGGGGGCCGGATACGCAGTATTTT
CASSDSGGPDTQYF
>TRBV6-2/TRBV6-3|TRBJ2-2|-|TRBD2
TGTGCCAGCAGTCCCCCCCCTGGACTAGCGGGAGCAACGAACACCGGGGAGCTGTTTTTT
CASSPPPGLAGATNTGELFF
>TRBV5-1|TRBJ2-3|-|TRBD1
TGCGCCAGCAGCCGGGACAGGGAGACAGATACGCAGTATTTT
CASSRDRETDTQYF
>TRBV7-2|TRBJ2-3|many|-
TGTGCCAGCAGATATAGAACAGATACGCAGTATTTT
CASRYRTDTQYF
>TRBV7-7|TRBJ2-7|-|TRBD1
TGTGCTAGCAGCCCAGGGACAGGGGGAATCGAGCAGTACTTC
CASSPGTGGIEQYF
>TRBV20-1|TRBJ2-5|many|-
TGCAGTGCTAGACCGCGCCTAACCCAGTACTTC
CSARPRLTQYF
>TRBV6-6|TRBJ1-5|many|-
TGTGCCAGCAGCCCCCCCCTTATGGGACGCAATCAGCCCCAGCATTTT
CASSPPLMGRNQPQHF
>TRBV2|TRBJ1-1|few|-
TGTGCCAGCAGTGAGGTGTTGAGTACGAGGACAGAGAACACTGAAGCTTTCTTT
CASSEVLSTRTENTEAFF
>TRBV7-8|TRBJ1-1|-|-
TGTGCCAGCACCCGGGGAGGTGACCGAAACACTGAAGCTTTCTTT
CASTRGGDRNTEAFF
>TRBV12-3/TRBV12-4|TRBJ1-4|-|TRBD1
TGTGCCAGCAATTGGGACAGGGGTAATGAAAAACTGTTTTTT
CASNWDRGNEKLFF
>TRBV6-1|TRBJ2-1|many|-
TGTGCCAGCAGTGATGGCAGTTCTAACTACAATGAGCAGTTCTTC
CASSDGSSNYNEQFF
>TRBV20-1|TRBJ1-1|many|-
TGCAGTGCTAGAGGCGGTCCGGCCTCGAAAACATCCATGAACACTGAAGCTTTCTTT
CSARGGPASKTSMNTEAFF
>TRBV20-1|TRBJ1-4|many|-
TGCAGTGCTAGATCCCCCAGGGAGGAAGAAAAACTGTTTTTT
CSARSPREEEKLFF
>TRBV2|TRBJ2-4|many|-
TGTGCCAGCAGGCTCACGGTAGCCAAAAACATTCAGTACTTC
CASRLTVAKNIQYF
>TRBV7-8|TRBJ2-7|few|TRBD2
TGTGCCAGCAGCTTAGACCAGGGTAGCGGGGGGTTCTACGAGCAGTACTTC
CASSLDQGSGGFYEQYF
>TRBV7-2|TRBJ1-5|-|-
TGTGCCAGCAGCTCAACCGCCAGGAGCAATCAGCCCCAGCATTTT
CASSSTARSNQPQHF
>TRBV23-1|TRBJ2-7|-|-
TGCGCCAGCAGTCAAGCAACGATCGACGAGCAGTACTTC
CASSQATIDEQYF
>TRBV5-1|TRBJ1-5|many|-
TGCGCCAGCAGCTTGGTAGGTGGCAATCAGCCCCAGCATTTT
CASSLVGGNQPQHF
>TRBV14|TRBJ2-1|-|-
TGTGCCAGCAGCCAAGATTACGGGGGCTACAATGAGCAGTTCTTC
CASSQDYGGYNEQFF
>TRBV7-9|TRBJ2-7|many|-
TGTGCCAGCAGCTTATGGTCAGTCAGCTCCTACGAGCAGTACTTC
CASSLWSVSSYEQYF
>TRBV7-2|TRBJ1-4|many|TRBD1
TGTGCCAGCAGTGCGACTCCGGGACAGGGTGGTCGTGAAAAACTGTTTTTT
CASSATPGQGGREKLFF
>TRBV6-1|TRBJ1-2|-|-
TGTGCCAGCAGTGAAAATGCGGAGAACTATGGCTACACCTTC
CASSENAENYGYTF